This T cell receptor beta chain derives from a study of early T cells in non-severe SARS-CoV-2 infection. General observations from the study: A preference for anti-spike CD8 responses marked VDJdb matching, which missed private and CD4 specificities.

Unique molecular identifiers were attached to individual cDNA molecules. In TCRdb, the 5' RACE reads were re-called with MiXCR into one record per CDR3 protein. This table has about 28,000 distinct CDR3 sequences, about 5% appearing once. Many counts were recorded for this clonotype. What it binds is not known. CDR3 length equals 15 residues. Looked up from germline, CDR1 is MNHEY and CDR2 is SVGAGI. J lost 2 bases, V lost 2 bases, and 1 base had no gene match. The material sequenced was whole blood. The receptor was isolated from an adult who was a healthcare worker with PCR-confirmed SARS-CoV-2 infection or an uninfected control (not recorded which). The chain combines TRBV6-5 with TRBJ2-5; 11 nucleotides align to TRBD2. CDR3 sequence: CASSYASGGQETQYF. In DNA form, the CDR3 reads TGTGCCAGCAGTTACGCTAGCGGGGGGCAAGAGACCCAGTACTTC.